These 15 T cell receptor beta chains originate from one sample sequenced in a study of CD8 T cell repertoires and HIV-1 epitope variants (dated by TCRdb to 2018 to 2020). The antigens these receptors bind are not known. Libraries were built with the immunoSEQ multiplex PCR assay. TCRdb took over this immuneACCESS table, retaining in-frame rearrangements with V and J assigned. Such tables are incomplete; in checked studies, under half of the missing clones stem from an unresolved V gene, and the remainder is unexplained. The sample table records under 4,000 clones; 65% to 70% of these occur just once. In total, the top ten clones hold around 46% of the sample. The sample comprised cultured CD8+ T cells derived from PBMCs. These receptors originate from a male donor with HIV.

V usage is TRBV15 and J usage is TRBJ2-5; no clear D gene. The end of the DNA fits TRBJ2-7 better, so the J call may be wrong. The length of the CDR3 is 12 residues. The germline V gene encodes CDR1 LNHNV and CDR2 YYDKDF (reference sequence). CDR3 sequence (DNA): TGTGCCACCAGCGGCGACGGCTACGAGCAGTACTTC. Residues: CATSGDGYEQYF.

The genes are TRBV5-1 and TRBJ2-1; TRBD2 matches at 7 bases. This CDR3 comprises 16 residues. With 7 bases clipped from V and 3 bases from J, the junction kept 13 bases outside the gene matches. Per germline, CDR1 SGHRS and CDR2 YFSETQ. This CDR3 reads CASGYRGRDGYNEQFF. CDR3 sequence (DNA): TGCGCCAGCGGGTATCGCGGGAGAGATGGCTACAATGAGCAGTTCTTC.

This rearrangement joins TRBV7-9 to TRBJ1-4; D gene uncertain. Per germline, CDR1 SEHNR and CDR2 FQNEAQ (reference sequence). Between the trimmed V and J ends, which lost 2 bases and 5 bases, there was a span of 3 bases. The CDR3 covers 12 residues. This chain's CDR3 is CASSLPNEKLFF. The DNA for the CDR3 is TGTGCCAGCAGCTTACCGAATGAAAAACTGTTTTTT.

This clone was observed a few times. DNA for the CDR3: TGTGCCAGCAGCTTAGTCCCTAGTCTTACCACAGATACGCAGTATTTT. Translation gives CASSLVPSLTTDTQYF. The rearrangement joins TRBV11-1 to TRBJ2-3; D unresolved. V dropped 1 base and J dropped 2 bases, with 13 bases sitting between them. This CDR3 spans 16 amino acids. From germline, CDR1 is SGHAT and CDR2 FQDESV (reference sequence).

The V call is TRBV5-4, the J call TRBJ1-3; the D is unclear. V lost 2 bases and J lost 4, with 7 bases in between. This CDR3 spans 13 amino acids. Germline loops: CDR1 SGHNT, CDR2 YYREEE (reference sequence). In nucleotides, the CDR3 is TGTGCCAGCAGCTTCGTTGGGGGAAACACCATATATTTT. Its translation is CASSFVGGNTIYF.

V gene TRBV13 combines with J gene TRBJ2-3; 8 nucleotides agree with TRBD1. V lost 3 bases and J lost 6; bases outside the gene matches: 11. CDR3 length equals 16 residues. The germline gives CDR1 PRHDT, CDR2 FYEKMQ (reference sequence). Here the CDR3 DNA reads TGTGCCAGCAGCTTCTTACCGGACAGGGTTGCGGATACGCAGTATTTT. It encodes CASSFLPDRVADTQYF.

The chain has TRBV9 and TRBJ2-3; TRBD1 matches 7 bases. The CDR3 runs 17 residues. Trimming removed 3 bases from V and 2 bases from J; junction bases left unmatched: 12. The germline gives CDR1 SGDLS, CDR2 YYNGEE. The CDR3 DNA sequence: TGTGCCAGCAGCGCCATACAGGGGCCTCCCTTCACAGATACGCAGTATTTT. Protein: CASSAIQGPPFTDTQYF.

The gene calls are TRBV27 and TRBJ2-7, with 13 bases identical to TRBD2. Unmatched junction bases numbered 10, after V lost 5 bases and J lost 6 bases. The CDR3 is made up of 16 amino acids. Germline assignment: CDR1 MNHEY and CDR2 SMNVEV (reference sequence). CDR3 nucleotides: TGTGCCAGCAGTGCCATACTAGCGGGAGGGCCGGGCGAGCAGTACTTC. Protein sequence: CASSAILAGGPGEQYF.

The chain employs TRBV4-3 and TRBJ2-5; 7 bases map to TRBD2. The tail of the sequence fits TRBJ2-7 better, so the J call may be wrong. The CDR3 runs to 14 residues. The germline V gene has CDR1 LGHNA and CDR2 YSLEER. CDR3 protein: CASSQAGGSYEQYF. CDR3 DNA: TGCGCCAGCAGCCAAGCGGGGGGAAGCTACGAGCAGTACTTC.

The chain joins TRBV9 to TRBJ1-3; D unclear. The V end was cut by 4 bases, the J end by 4 bases, with 9 bases between. Germline CDR1 is SGDLS and CDR2 is YYNGEE. The CDR3 sequence is 13 residues long. The CDR3 loop is CASSPPGGNTIYF. The CDR3 region has the DNA TGTGCCAGCAGCCCCCCTGGGGGAAACACCATATATTTT.

This clone occurred a few times. The chain is built from TRBV27 and TRBJ1-4, with D perhaps matching TRBD1 (5 bases). The V and J ends lost 6 bases and 4 bases respectively, with 15 bases between them. This CDR3 contains 15 residues. Germline CDR1 and CDR2: MNHEY and SMNVEV (reference sequence). CDR3 sequence: CASSRTGTHNEKLFF. CDR3 coding DNA: TGTGCCAGCAGCCGTACCGGGACCCATAATGAAAAACTGTTTTTT. The variable domain in full, completed from reference TRBV27 and TRBJ1-4, reads EAQVTQNPRYLITVTGKKLTVTCSQNMNHEYMSWYRQDPGLGLRQIYYSMNVEVTDKGDVPEGYKVSRKEKRNFPLILESPSPNQTSLYFCASSRTGTHNEKLFFGSGTQLSVL.

The J gene is TRBJ1-2, the V gene TRBV19, with unresolved D. Looked up from germline, CDR1 is LNHDA and CDR2 is SQIVND (reference sequence). This CDR3 contains 16 residues. Trimming stripped 0 bases from V and 1 base from J, with 12 bases between. The CDR3 DNA reads TGTGCCAGTAGTATAGAAGGGCAGGAAATTAACTATGGCTACACCTTC. Its protein is CASSIEGQEINYGYTF.

The table lists this clone with a count of one. This rearrangement joins TRBV28 to TRBJ2-1; D tentatively reads TRBD1 or TRBD2 (5 bases each). The CDR3 totals 13 residues. Germline V lookup: CDR1 MDHEN, CDR2 SYDVKM. Between the trimmed V and J ends, which lost 5 bases and 6 bases, there was a span of 11 bases. The CDR3 coding sequence is TGTGCCAGCAGTGGGGACCGACTCAATGAGCAGTTCTTC. Protein sequence: CASSGDRLNEQFF.

The chain is built from TRBV7-9 and TRBJ2-7; 8 bases fit TRBD2. The CDR3 is made up of 16 amino acids. Germline CDR1 is SEHNR and CDR2 is FQNEAQ (reference sequence). Unmatched junction bases numbered 12, after V lost 5 bases and J lost 3 bases. CDR3 protein: CASSEEVAGTNYEQYF. The CDR3 coding sequence is TGTGCCAGCAGCGAAGAGGTAGCGGGGACTAACTACGAGCAGTACTTC.

The sample holds a few counts of this clone. The genes are TRBV6-4 and TRBJ2-5; D may be TRBD1 or TRBD2 (5 bases each). The length of the CDR3 is 13 residues. V was shortened by 2 bases and J by 4 bases, with 8 bases between the two germline ends. Germline CDR1 and CDR2: MRHNA and SNTAGT. For the CDR3, the DNA is TGTGCCAGCAGTGACAGGGGACGAGAGACCCAGTACTTC. It codes for CASSDRGRETQYF.